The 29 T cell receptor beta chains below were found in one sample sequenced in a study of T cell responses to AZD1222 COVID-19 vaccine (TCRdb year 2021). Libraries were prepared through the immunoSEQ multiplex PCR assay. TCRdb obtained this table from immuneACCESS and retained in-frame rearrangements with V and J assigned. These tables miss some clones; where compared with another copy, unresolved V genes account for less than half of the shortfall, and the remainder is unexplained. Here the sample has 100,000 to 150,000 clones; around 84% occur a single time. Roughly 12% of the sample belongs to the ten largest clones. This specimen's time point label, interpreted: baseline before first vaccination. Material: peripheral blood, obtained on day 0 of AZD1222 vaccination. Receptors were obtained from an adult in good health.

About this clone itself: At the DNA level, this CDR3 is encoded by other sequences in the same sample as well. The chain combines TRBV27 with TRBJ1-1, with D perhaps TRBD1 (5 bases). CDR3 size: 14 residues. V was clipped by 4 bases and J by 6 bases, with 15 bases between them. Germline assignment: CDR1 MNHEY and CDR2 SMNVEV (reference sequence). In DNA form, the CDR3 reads TGTGCCAGCAGTTGGCGGCAGGGTGCGGCTGAAGCTTTCTTT. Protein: CASSWRQGAAEAFF.

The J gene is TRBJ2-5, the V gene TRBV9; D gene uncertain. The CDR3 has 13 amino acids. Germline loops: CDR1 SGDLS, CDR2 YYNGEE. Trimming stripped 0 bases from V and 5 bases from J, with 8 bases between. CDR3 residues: CASSVGLEETQYF. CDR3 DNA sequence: TGTGCCAGCAGCGTAGGCCTAGAGGAGACCCAGTACTTC.

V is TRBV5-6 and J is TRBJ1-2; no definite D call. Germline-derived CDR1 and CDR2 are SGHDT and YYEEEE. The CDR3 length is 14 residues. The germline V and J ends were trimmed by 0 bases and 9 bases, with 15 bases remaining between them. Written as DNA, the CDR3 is TGTGCCAGCAGCTTGGTAGTTAGTTCTATGAGCTACACCTTC. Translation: CASSLVVSSMSYTF.

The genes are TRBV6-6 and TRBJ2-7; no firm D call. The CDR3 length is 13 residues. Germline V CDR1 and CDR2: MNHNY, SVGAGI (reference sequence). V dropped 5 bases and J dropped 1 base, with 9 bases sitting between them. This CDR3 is CASSRAESYEQYF. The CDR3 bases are TGTGCCAGCAGTCGGGCGGAATCCTACGAGCAGTACTTC.

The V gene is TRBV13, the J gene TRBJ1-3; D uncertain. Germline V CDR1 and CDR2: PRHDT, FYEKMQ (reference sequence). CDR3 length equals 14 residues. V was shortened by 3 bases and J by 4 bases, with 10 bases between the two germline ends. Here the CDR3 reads CASSFEGEGNTIYF. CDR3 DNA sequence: TGTGCCAGCAGCTTTGAGGGAGAAGGAAACACCATATATTTT. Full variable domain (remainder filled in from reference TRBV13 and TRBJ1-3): AAGVIQSPRHLIKEKRETATLKCYPIPRHDTVYWYQQGPGQDPQFLISFYEKMQSDKGSIPDRFSAQQFSDYHSELNMSSLELGDSALYFCASSFEGEGNTIYFGEGSWLTVV.

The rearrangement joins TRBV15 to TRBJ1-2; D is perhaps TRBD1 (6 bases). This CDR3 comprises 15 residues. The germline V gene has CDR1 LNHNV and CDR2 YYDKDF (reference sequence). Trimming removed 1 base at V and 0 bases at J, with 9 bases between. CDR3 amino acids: CATSRGTAANYGYTF. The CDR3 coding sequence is TGTGCCACCAGCAGAGGGACAGCAGCTAACTATGGCTACACCTTC.

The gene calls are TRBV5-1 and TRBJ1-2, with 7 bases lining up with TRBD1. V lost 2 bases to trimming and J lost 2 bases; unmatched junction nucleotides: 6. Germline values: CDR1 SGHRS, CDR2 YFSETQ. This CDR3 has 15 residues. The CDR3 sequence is CASSLAEGANYGYTF. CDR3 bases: TGCGCCAGCAGCTTAGCGGAGGGGGCGAACTATGGCTACACCTTC.

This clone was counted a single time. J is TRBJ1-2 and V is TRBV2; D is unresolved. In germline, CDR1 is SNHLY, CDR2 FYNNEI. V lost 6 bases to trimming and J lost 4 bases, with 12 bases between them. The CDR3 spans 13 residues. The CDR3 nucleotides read TGTGCCAGCAGGGGAGGAGTGGTCTATGGCTACACCTTC. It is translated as CASRGGVVYGYTF. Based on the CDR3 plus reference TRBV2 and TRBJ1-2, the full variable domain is EPEVTQTPSHQVTQMGQEVILRCVPISNHLYFYWYRQILGQKVEFLVSFYNNEISEKSEIFDDQFSVERPDGSNFTLKIRSTKLEDSAMYFCASRGGVVYGYTFGSGTRLTVV.

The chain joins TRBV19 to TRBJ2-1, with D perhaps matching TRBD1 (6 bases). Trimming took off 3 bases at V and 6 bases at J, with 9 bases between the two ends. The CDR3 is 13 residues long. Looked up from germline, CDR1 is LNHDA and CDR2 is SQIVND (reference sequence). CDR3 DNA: TGTGCCAGTAGTATCACAGGGAGCAATGAGCAGTTCTTC. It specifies CASSITGSNEQFF.

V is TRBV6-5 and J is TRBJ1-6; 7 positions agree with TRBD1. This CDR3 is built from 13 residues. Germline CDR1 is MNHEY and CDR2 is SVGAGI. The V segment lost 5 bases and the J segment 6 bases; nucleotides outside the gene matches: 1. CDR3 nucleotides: TGTGCCAGCAGTCCAGGGGGTAATTCACCCCTCCACTTT. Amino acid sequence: CASSPGGNSPLHF.

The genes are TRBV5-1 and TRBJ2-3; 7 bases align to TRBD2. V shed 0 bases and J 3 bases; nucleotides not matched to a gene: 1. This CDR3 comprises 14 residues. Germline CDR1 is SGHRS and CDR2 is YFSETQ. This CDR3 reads CASSLGTRTDTQYF. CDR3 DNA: TGCGCCAGCAGCTTGGGGACTAGAACAGATACGCAGTATTTT.

CDR3: CASSQEMDSYQPQHF. CDR3 sequence (DNA): TGCGCCAGCAGCCAAGAAATGGACAGTTATCAGCCCCAGCATTTT. The rearrangement uses TRBV4-1 and TRBJ1-5; perhaps TRBD1 as D (6 bases). In germline, CDR1 is MGHRA, CDR2 YSYEKL. The CDR3 is made up of 15 amino acids. V lost 0 bases, J lost 5 bases, and 11 bases lay in between.

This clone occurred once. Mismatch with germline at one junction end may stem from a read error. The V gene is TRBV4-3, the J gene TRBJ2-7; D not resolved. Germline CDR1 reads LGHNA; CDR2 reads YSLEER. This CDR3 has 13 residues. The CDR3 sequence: CASSQETSFEQYF. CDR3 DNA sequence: TGCGCCAGCAGCCAAGAGACCTCCTTCGAGCAGTACTTC.

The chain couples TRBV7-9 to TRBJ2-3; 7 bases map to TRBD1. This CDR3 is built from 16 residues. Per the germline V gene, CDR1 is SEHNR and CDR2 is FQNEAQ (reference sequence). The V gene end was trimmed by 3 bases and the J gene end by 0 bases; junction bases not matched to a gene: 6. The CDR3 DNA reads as TGTGCCAGCAGCTTCGGACAGGCTAAGAGCACAGATACGCAGTATTTT. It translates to CASSFGQAKSTDTQYF.

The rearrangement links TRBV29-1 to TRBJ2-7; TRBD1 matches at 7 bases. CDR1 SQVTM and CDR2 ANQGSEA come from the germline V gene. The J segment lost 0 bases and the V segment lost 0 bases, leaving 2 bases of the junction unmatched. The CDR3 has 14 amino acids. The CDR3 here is CSVEEGQSSYEQYF. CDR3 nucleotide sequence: TGCAGCGTTGAAGAGGGACAGAGCTCCTACGAGCAGTACTTC.

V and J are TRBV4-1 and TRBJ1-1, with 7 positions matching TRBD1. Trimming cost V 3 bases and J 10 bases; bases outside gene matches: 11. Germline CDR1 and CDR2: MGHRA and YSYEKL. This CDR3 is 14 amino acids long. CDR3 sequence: CASSQYDRDMGAFF. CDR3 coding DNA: TGCGCCAGCAGCCAGTACGACAGGGACATGGGAGCTTTCTTT.

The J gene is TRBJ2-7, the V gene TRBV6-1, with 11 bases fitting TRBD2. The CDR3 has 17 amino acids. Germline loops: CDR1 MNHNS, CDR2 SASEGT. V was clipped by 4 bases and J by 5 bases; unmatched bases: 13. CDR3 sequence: CASSARITSGGMNEQYF. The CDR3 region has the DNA TGTGCCAGCAGTGCGCGGATAACTAGCGGGGGTATGAACGAGCAGTACTTC.

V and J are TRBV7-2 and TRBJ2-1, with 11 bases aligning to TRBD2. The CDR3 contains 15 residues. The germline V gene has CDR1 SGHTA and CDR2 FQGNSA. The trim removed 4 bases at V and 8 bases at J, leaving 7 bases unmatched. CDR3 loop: CASSSRLAGWDEQFF. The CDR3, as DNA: TGTGCCAGCAGCTCCCGACTAGCGGGGTGGGATGAGCAGTTCTTC.

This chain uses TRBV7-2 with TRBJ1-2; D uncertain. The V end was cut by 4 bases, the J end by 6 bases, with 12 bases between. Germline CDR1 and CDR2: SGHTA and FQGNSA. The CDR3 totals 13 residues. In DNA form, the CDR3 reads TGTGCCAGCAGCTCCTCCCGGGTGGATGGCTACACCTTC. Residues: CASSSSRVDGYTF.

Here the CDR3 DNA reads TGTGCCAGCAGCTTAGACCCGGACCGAGAGCAGTTCTTC. Translation: CASSLDPDREQFF. The chain couples TRBV11-3 to TRBJ2-1; D unresolved. CDR1 is SGHNT and CDR2 is YENEEA in the germline V gene. Trimming pared 0 bases from V and 10 bases from J, leaving 10 bases between. The CDR3 covers 13 residues. Full variable domain (outside the CDR3, taken from reference TRBV11-3 and TRBJ2-1): EAGVVQSPRYKIIEKKQPVAFWCNPISGHNTLYWYLQNLGQGPELLIRYENEEAVDDSQLPKDRFSAERLKGVDSTLKIQPAELGDSAVYLCASSLDPDREQFFGPGTRLTVL.

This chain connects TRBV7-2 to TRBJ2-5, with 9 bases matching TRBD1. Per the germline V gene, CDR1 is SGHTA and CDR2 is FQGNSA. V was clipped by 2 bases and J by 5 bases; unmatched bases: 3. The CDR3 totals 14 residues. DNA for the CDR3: TGTGCCAGCAGCTTAAGGACAGGGGTTGAGACCCAGTACTTC. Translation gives CASSLRTGVETQYF.

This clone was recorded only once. CDR3 region: CASSPRWARGQGNQPQHF. The CDR3 region has the DNA TGTGCCAGCAGCCCGCGCTGGGCCAGGGGGCAGGGCAATCAGCCCCAGCATTTT. The chain carries TRBV14 and TRBJ1-5, with 8 bases identical to TRBD1. After removal of 4 bases from V and 2 bases from J, the junction contained 13 bases not matched to a gene. Germline assignment: CDR1 SGHDN and CDR2 FVKESK. The CDR3 runs 18 residues.

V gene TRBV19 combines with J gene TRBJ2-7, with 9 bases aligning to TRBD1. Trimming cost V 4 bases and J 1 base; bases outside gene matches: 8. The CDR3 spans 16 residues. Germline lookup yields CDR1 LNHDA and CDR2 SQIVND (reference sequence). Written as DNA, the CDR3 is TGTGCCAGTAGTACGGGACAGGGAAAAATATCCTACGAGCAGTACTTC. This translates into CASSTGQGKISYEQYF. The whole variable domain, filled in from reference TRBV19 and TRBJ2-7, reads DGGITQSPKYLFRKEGQNVTLSCEQNLNHDAMYWYRQDPGQGLRLIYYSQIVNDFQKGDIAEGYSVSREKKESFPLTVTSAQKNPTAFYLCASSTGQGKISYEQYFGPGTRLTVT.

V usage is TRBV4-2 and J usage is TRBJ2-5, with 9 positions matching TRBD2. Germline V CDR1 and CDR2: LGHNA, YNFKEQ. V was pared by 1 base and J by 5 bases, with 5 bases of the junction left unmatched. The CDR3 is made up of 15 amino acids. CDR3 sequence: CASSQGASGTETQYF. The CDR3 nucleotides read TGTGCCAGCAGCCAAGGCGCTAGCGGGACTGAGACCCAGTACTTC.

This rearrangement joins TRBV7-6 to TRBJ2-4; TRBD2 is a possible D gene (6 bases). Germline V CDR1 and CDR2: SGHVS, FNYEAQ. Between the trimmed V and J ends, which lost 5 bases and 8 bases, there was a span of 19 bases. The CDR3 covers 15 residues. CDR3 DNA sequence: TGTGCCAGCAGCCCCCACCGGGACTGGGGATACATTCAGTACTTC. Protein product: CASSPHRDWGYIQYF.

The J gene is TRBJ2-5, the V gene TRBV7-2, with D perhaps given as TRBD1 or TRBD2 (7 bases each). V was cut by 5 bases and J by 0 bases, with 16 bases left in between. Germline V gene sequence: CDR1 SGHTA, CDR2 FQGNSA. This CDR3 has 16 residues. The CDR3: CASSLSRGGYQETQYF. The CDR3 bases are TGTGCCAGCAGCCTGAGCAGGGGGGGGTACCAAGAGACCCAGTACTTC.

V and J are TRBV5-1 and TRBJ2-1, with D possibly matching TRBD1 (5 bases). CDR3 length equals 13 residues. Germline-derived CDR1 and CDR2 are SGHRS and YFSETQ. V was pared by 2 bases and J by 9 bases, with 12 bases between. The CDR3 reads CASSFDRASEQFF. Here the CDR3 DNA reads TGCGCCAGCAGCTTTGACAGAGCAAGTGAGCAGTTCTTC.

CDR3 in DNA: TGTGCCAGCTCCCCCGAACAGGCTTACTATGGCTACACCTTC. Protein sequence: CASSPEQAYYGYTF. The rearrangement links TRBV18 to TRBJ1-2; maybe TRBD1 (5 bases). The CDR3 is made up of 14 amino acids. The germline CDR1 and CDR2 sequences are KGHSH and LQKENI. Between the trimmed V and J ends, which lost 6 bases and 3 bases, there was a span of 14 bases.

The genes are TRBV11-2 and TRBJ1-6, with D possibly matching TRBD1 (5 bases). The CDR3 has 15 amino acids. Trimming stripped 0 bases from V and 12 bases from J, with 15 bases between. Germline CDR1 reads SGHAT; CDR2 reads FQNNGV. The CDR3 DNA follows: TGTGCCAGCAGCTTAGATCGGTGGGGGACTAAACCCCTCCACTTT. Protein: CASSLDRWGTKPLHF.